These T cell receptor beta chains were read from a single sample in a study of blood T cell repertoires in COVID-19. Some clones are missing from TCRdb's copy, which holds only in-frame ones; the method was immunoSEQ multiplex PCR. Of around 200,000 clones detected, around 80% appear once; the ten largest clones hold roughly 4.9%. Sequencing was done on a sample of peripheral blood. The receptor set was obtained from a human donor in a cohort sampled during active COVID-19. Both conserved end residues are part of each CDR3. The D gene is left open where the match is weak. For some rows the clone size is stated as once, few or many, or as a class when expanded; others skip it.

>TRBV15|-|TRBD2|TRBJ2-7
TGTGCCACCAGCAGGGGGACTAGCGGGGCTTCCTACGAGCAGTACTTC
CATSRGTSGASYEQYF
>TRBV11-2|-|-|TRBJ1-4
TGTGCCAGCAGCTTAGGCACAGGGAAAAGGACTAATGAAAAACTGTTTTTT
CASSLGTGKRTNEKLFF
>TRBV3-1/TRBV3-2|-|TRBD2|TRBJ2-5
TGTGCCAGCAGCCAAGGGGGCGGGAGCATCAGAAAGACCCAGTACTTC
CASSQGGGSIRKTQYF
>TRBV2|-|TRBD1|TRBJ1-2
TGTGCCAGCAGTGCCCTGGGACAGACCGCTAACTATGGCTACACCTTC
CASSALGQTANYGYTF
>TRBV27|few|TRBD2|TRBJ2-5
TGTGCCAGCAGGCTACTAGCGGGAGGGGAGACCCAGTACTTC
CASRLLAGGETQYF
>TRBV24-1|-|-|TRBJ2-7
TGTGCCACCAGTGATTCGGTAGCGGCTCTACGGCAGCAGTACTTC
CATSDSVAALRQQYF
>TRBV7-9|-|TRBD1|TRBJ2-7
TGTGCCAGCATCGCGACCAGACAGGGCTACGAGCAGTACTTC
CASIATRQGYEQYF
>TRBV5-1|-|-|TRBJ2-6
TGCGCCAGCAGCTTGGAGAGTCCTGGGGCCAACGTCCTGACTTTC
CASSLESPGANVLTF
>TRBV27|-|TRBD1|TRBJ1-1
TGTGCCAGCAGTTTATCCCCATGGACAGGAGGCGTGTCAAACACTGAAGCTTTCTTT
CASSLSPWTGGVSNTEAFF
>TRBV6-5|-|TRBD1|TRBJ1-1
TGTGCCAGCAGGAGGGGACAGGGCCTGAACACTGAAGCTTTCTTT
CASRRGQGLNTEAFF
>TRBV6-2/TRBV6-3|-|-|TRBJ1-5
TGTGCCAGCAGTGGATGGGCAGCCAATCAGCCCCAGCATTTT
CASSGWAANQPQHF
>TRBV28|once|-|TRBJ2-1
TGTGCCAGCAGTCCGCTGTTTCAGGGGTACCCTGAGCAGTTCTTC
CASSPLFQGYPEQFF
>TRBV18|once|TRBD2|TRBJ2-3
TGTGCCAGCTCACCTGTAGCGGGAGTTATCACAGATACGCAGTATTTT
CASSPVAGVITDTQYF
>TRBV14|-|-|TRBJ1-1
TGTGCCAGCAGCCTGCTTGCAGGGATGAACACTGAAGCTTTCTTT
CASSLLAGMNTEAFF
>TRBV6-5|-|-|TRBJ1-1
TGTGCCAGCAGTTACTACGCGGGCATGAACACTGAAGCTTTCTTT
CASSYYAGMNTEAFF
>TRBV29-1|once|TRBD1|TRBJ1-1
TGCAGCGTAGGGGGCCAGCTGGGAACTGAAGCTTTCTTT
CSVGGQLGTEAFF
>TRBV5-6|-|TRBD1|TRBJ2-7
TGTGCCAGCAGCTGGGGCGGGACAGGGAGAATCTACGAGCAGTACTTC
CASSWGGTGRIYEQYF
>TRBV3-1/TRBV3-2|few|TRBD1|TRBJ1-2
TGTGCCAGCAGTCCACAACAAGACAGGGTGGAGGGCTACACCTTC
CASSPQQDRVEGYTF
>TRBV20-1|-|TRBD1|TRBJ2-7
TGCAGTGCTAGTGAGGCAGGGGGCCACGAGCAGTACTTC
CSASEAGGHEQYF
>TRBV27|-|TRBD1|TRBJ2-4
TGTGCCAGCGGAACAGGACAGGGGATCAGAGACATTCAGTACTTC
CASGTGQGIRDIQYF